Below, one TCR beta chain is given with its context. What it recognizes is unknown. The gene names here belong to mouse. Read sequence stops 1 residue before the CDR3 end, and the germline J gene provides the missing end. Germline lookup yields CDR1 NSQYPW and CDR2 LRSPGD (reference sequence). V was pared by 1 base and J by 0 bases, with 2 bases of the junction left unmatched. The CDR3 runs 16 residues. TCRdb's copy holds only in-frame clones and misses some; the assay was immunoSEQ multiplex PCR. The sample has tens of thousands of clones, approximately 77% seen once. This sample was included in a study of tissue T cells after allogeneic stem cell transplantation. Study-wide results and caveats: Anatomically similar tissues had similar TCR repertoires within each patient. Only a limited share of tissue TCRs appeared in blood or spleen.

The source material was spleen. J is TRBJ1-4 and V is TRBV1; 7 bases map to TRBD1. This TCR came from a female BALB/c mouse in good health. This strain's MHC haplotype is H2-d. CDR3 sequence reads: CTCSAVQGLSNERLFF. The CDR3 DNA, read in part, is TGCACCTGCAGTGCAGTACAGGGGCTTTCCAACGAAAGATTATTT.